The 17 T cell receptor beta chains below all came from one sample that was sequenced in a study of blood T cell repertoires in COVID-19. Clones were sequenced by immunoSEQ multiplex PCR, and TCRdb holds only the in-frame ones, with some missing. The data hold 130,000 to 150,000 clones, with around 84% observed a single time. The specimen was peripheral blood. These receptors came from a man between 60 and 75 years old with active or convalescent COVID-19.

The CDR3 is CASSSLGQGDGYTF. The CDR3, as DNA: TGTGCCAGCAGCTCCTTAGGGCAGGGTGATGGCTACACCTTC. The J gene is TRBJ1-2, the V gene TRBV6-5, with D tentatively TRBD1 (5 bases). This CDR3 spans 14 amino acids. Per germline, CDR1 MNHEY and CDR2 SVGAGI. V lost 6 bases, J lost 6 bases, and 17 bases lay in between.

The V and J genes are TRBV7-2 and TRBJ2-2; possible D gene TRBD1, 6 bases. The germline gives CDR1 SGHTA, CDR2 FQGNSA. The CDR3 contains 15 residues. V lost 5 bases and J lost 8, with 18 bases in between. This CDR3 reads CASSQGQILTGELFF. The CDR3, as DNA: TGTGCCAGCAGCCAAGGACAGATCCTAACTGGGGAGCTGTTTTTT.

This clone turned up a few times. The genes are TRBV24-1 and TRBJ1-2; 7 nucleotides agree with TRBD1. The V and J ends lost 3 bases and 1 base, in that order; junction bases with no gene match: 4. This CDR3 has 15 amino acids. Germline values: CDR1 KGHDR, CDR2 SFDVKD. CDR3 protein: CATSDRTGGNYGYTF. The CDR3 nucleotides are TGTGCCACCAGTGATAGGACAGGAGGTAACTATGGCTACACCTTC.

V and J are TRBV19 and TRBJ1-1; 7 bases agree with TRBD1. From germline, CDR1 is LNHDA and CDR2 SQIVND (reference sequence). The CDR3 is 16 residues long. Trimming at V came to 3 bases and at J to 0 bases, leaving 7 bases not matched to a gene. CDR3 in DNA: TGTGCCAGTAGTATGGTAGGCAGGGGGATGAACACTGAAGCTTTCTTT. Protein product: CASSMVGRGMNTEAFF.

In nucleotides, the CDR3 is TGTGCCAGCAGCTTGGATTTTTCGGGTGATGAGCAGTTCTTC. This codes for CASSLDFSGDEQFF. The V call is TRBV5-6, the J call TRBJ2-1; the D is unclear. CDR1 and CDR2 from the germline V gene are SGHDT and YYEEEE. The CDR3 has 14 residues. V was pared by 0 bases and J by 8 bases, with 12 bases between.

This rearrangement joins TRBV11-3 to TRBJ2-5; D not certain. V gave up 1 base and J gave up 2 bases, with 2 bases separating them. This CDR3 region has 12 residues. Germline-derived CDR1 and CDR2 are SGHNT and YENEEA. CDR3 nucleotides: TGTGCCAGCAGCTTAGCGCAAGAGACCCAGTACTTC. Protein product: CASSLAQETQYF.

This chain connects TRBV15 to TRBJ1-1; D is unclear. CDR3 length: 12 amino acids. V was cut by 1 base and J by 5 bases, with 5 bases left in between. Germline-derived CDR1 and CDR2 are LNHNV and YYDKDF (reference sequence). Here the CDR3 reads CATSRGATEAFF. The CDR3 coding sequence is TGTGCCACCAGCAGAGGGGCGACTGAAGCTTTCTTT.

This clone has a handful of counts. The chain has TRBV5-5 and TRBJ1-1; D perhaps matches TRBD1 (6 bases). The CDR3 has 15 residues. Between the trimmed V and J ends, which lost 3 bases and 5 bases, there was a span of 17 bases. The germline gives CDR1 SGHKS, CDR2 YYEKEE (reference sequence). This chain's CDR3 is CASSSSPGVGTEAFF. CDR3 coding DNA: TGTGCCAGCAGCTCCTCTCCAGGGGTAGGGACTGAAGCTTTCTTT.

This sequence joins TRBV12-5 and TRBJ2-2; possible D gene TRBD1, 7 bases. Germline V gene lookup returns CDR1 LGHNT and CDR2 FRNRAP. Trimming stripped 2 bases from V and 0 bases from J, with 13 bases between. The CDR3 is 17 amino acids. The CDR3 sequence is CASGLQGGRSNTGELFF. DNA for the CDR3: TGTGCTAGTGGTTTGCAGGGGGGCAGGTCGAACACCGGGGAGCTGTTTTTT.

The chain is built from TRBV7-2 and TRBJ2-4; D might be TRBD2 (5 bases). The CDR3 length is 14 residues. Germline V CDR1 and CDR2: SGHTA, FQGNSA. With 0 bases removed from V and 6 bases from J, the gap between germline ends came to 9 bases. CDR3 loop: CASSLASEGNIQYF. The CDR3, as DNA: TGTGCCAGCAGCTTAGCGAGTGAGGGAAACATTCAGTACTTC.

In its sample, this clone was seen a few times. In nucleotides, the CDR3 is TGCGCCAGCAGCGGCGACAGGGCAGCTTCTCAGCCCCAGCATTTT. Amino acids: CASSGDRAASQPQHF. This chain uses TRBV4-1 with TRBJ1-5; 7 positions agree with TRBD1. Unmatched junction bases numbered 10, after V lost 5 bases and J lost 6 bases. Looked up from germline, CDR1 is MGHRA and CDR2 is YSYEKL. This CDR3 region has 15 residues.

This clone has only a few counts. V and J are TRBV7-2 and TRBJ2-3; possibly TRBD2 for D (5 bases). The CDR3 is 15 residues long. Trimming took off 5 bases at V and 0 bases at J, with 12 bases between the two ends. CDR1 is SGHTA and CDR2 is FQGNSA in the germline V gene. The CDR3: CASSPDYLSTDTQYF. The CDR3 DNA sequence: TGTGCCAGCAGCCCCGACTACCTTAGCACAGATACGCAGTATTTT.

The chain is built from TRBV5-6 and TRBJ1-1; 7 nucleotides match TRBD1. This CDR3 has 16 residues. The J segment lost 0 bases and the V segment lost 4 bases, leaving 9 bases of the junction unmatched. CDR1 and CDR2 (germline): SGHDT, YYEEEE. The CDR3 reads CASSRMGQLLNTEAFF. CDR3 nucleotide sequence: TGTGCCAGCAGCAGGATGGGACAGCTTTTGAACACTGAAGCTTTCTTT.

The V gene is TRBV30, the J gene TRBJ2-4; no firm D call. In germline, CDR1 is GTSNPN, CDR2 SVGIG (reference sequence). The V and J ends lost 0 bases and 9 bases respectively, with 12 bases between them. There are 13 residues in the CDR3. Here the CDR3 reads CAWSVDSGGIQYF. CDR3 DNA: TGTGCCTGGAGTGTAGATAGTGGTGGCATTCAGTACTTC.

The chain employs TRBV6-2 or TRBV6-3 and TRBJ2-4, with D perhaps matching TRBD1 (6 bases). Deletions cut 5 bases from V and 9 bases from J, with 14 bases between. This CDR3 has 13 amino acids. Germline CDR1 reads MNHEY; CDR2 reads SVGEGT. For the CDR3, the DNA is TGTGCCAGCAGTAACTTACAGGGTTCCATTCAGTACTTC. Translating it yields CASSNLQGSIQYF.

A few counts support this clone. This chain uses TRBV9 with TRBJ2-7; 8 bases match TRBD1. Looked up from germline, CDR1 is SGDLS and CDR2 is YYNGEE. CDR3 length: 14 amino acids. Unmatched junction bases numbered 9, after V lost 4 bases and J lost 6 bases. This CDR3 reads CASSIRPQGGEQYF. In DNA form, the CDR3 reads TGTGCCAGCAGCATAAGACCACAGGGGGGCGAGCAGTACTTC.

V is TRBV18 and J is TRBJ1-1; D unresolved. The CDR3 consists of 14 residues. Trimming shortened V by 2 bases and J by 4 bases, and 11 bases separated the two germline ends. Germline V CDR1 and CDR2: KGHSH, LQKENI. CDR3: CASSPERVSTEAFF. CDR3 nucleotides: TGTGCCAGCTCACCAGAGAGGGTCTCCACTGAAGCTTTCTTT.